One sample yielded the 9 T cell receptor beta chains listed below, sequenced in a study of blood T cell repertoires in COVID-19. The table came from immunoSEQ multiplex PCR; TCRdb's copy has only in-frame clones and leaves some out. This table has 81,000 or so clones, about 88% appearing once. The sample was peripheral blood. These receptor sequences come from a man in his 70s with active or convalescent COVID-19.

J is TRBJ1-2 and V is TRBV18, with 9 bases identical to TRBD1. CDR1 is KGHSH, CDR2 LQKENI, per germline. After removal of 6 bases from V and 0 bases from J, the junction contained 5 bases not matched to a gene. The length of the CDR3 is 15 residues. CDR3 DNA: TGTGCCAGCTCCCAAGACAGGGGGGCTAACTATGGCTACACCTTC. Protein sequence: CASSQDRGANYGYTF.

The chain joins TRBV15 to TRBJ1-3; 7 nucleotides agree with TRBD1. Germline V lookup: CDR1 LNHNV, CDR2 YYDKDF (reference sequence). Unmatched junction bases numbered 11, after V lost 0 bases and J lost 6 bases. The CDR3 consists of 17 residues. The CDR3 reads CATSRERTGEVANTIYF. CDR3 sequence (DNA): TGTGCCACCAGCAGAGAAAGGACAGGAGAGGTTGCAAACACCATATATTTT.

V gene TRBV29-1 combines with J gene TRBJ1-1, with D possibly being TRBD1 (6 bases). Germline loops: CDR1 SQVTM, CDR2 ANQGSEA. The CDR3 is made up of 13 amino acids. V dropped 4 bases and J dropped 4 bases, with 13 bases sitting between them. The CDR3 coding sequence is TGCAGCGTTGGCACAGGGTTGAGCACTGAAGCTTTCTTT. As protein: CSVGTGLSTEAFF.

This clone was seen a single time. V and J are TRBV6-5 and TRBJ1-5, with D hard to call. CDR1 is MNHEY, CDR2 SVGAGI, per germline. V lost 6 bases and J 7 bases, leaving 16 bases between the germline ends. This CDR3 is built from 14 residues. The chain's CDR3 is CASRISLNTQPQHF. For the CDR3, the DNA is TGTGCCAGCAGGATCTCCTTAAACACCCAGCCCCAGCATTTT.

This sequence joins TRBV15 and TRBJ1-1; the D gene is possibly TRBD1 (5 bases). Germline V lookup: CDR1 LNHNV, CDR2 YYDKDF (reference sequence). The CDR3 runs 14 residues. V lost 1 base and J lost 4, with 10 bases in between. Written as DNA, the CDR3 is TGTGCCACCAGCAGAGGGGGGGGAAGCACTGAAGCTTTCTTT. Protein sequence: CATSRGGGSTEAFF. The full variable domain, rest sourced from reference TRBV15 and TRBJ1-1, is DAMVIQNPRYQVTQFGKPVTLSCSQTLNHNVMYWYQQKSSQAPKLLFHYYDKDFNNEADTPDNFQSRRPNTSFCFLDIRSPGLGDTAMYLCATSRGGGSTEAFFGQGTRLTVV.

The gene calls are TRBV27 and TRBJ1-5; D call uncertain. Germline assignment: CDR1 MNHEY and CDR2 SMNVEV (reference sequence). V gave up 3 bases and J gave up 7 bases, with 13 bases separating them. The CDR3 is 14 residues long. CDR3 in amino acids: CASSLWPTGQPQHF. The CDR3 nucleotides read TGTGCCAGCAGTTTGTGGCCGACCGGGCAGCCCCAGCATTTT.

V gene TRBV5-1 combines with J gene TRBJ1-6, with D tentatively TRBD1 (6 bases). V lost 3 bases and J lost 7, with 14 bases in between. The germline CDR1 and CDR2 sequences are SGHRS and YFSETQ. This CDR3 spans 15 amino acids. In DNA form, the CDR3 reads TGCGCCAGCAGCTGGTCAACAGGGAGCAATTCACCCCTCCACTTT. It specifies CASSWSTGSNSPLHF. Together with reference TRBV5-1 and TRBJ1-6, the CDR3 gives the full variable domain: KAGVTQTPRYLIKTRGQQVTLSCSPISGHRSVSWYQQTPGQGLQFLFEYFSETQRNKGNFPGRFSGRQFSNSRSEMNVSTLELGDSALYLCASSWSTGSNSPLHFGNGTRLTVT.

The chain is built from TRBV19 and TRBJ1-5, with unresolved D. CDR1 is LNHDA and CDR2 is SQIVND in the germline V gene (reference sequence). There are 13 residues in the CDR3. Trimming shortened V by 6 bases and J by 9 bases, and 15 bases separated the two germline ends. Here the CDR3 reads CASRTAVVGPQHF. CDR3 nucleotide sequence: TGTGCCAGTAGGACCGCGGTCGTAGGGCCCCAGCATTTT.

V usage is TRBV7-2 and J usage is TRBJ2-4; a possible D gene is TRBD2 (6 bases). Germline V gene sequence: CDR1 SGHTA, CDR2 FQGNSA. The length of the CDR3 is 15 residues. V lost 3 bases to trimming and J lost 0 bases, with 9 bases between them. The CDR3 region is CASSFPGVAKNIQYF. Here the CDR3 DNA reads TGTGCCAGCAGCTTCCCGGGGGTAGCCAAAAACATTCAGTACTTC. The whole variable domain, remainder taken from reference TRBV7-2 and TRBJ2-4, is GAGVSQSPSNKVTEKGKDVELRCDPISGHTALYWYRQSLGQGLEFLIYFQGNSAPDKSGLPSDRFSAERTGGSVSTLTIQRTQQEDSAVYLCASSFPGVAKNIQYFGAGTRLSVL.